Sequencing of this TCR beta chain was carried out in a study of blood T cell repertoires in COVID-19. As for the study in general: Acute-phase and convalescent COVID-19 samples originated in the United States, Italy and Spain.

The germline V gene has CDR1 KGHSY and CDR2 FQNENV. CDR3 length: 13 amino acids. Trimming pared 2 bases from V and 4 bases from J, leaving 8 bases between. Authors' processing steps: The authors estimated nucleated cell counts from reference gene primer amplification. Here immunoSEQ multiplex PCR was the method, and the copy in TCRdb shows in-frame clones only, minus some. V and J calls and clone size are copied from that table; D and trimming were computed from the DNA. The sample has over 85,000 clones, around 85% seen once. The sequence was collected from a man aged 45-65 years with acute or convalescent COVID-19. V gene TRBV16 combines with J gene TRBJ1-2; D unclear. Sequencing was performed on peripheral blood. The CDR3 loop reads CASSQLASYGYTF. Here the CDR3 DNA reads TGTGCCAGCAGCCAACTGGCCAGCTATGGCTACACCTTC.